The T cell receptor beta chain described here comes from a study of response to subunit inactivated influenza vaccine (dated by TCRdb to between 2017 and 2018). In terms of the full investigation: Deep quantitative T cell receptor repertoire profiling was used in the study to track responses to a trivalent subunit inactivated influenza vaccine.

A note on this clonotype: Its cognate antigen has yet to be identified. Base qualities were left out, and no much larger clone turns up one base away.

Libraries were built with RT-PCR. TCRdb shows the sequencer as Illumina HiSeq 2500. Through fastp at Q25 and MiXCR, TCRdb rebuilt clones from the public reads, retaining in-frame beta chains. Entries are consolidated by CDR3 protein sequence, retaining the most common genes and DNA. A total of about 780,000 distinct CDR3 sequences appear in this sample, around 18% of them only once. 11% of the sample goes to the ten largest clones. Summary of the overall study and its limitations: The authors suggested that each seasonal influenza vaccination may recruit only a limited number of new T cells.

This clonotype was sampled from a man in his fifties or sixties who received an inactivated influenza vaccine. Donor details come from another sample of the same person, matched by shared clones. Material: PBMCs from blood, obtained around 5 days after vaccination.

The CDR3 here reads CASSYSILGRDNQVTGELFF. The DNA sequence is TGTGCCAGCAGTTACTCGATCCTCGGGCGGGACAACCAAGTTACCGGGGAGCTGTTTTTT. The chain links TRBV6-2 or TRBV6-3 with TRBJ2-2; the D region is possibly TRBD1 or TRBD2, each matching across 6 bases. The germline V gene gives CDR1 as MNHEY and CDR2 as SVGEGT. From its cysteine to its phenylalanine, the CDR3 spans 20 amino acids. Of all the DNA, just the CDR3 is kept, 60 bases in frame from base 1. The V and J ends are trimmed by 0 bases and 5 bases, leaving 25 bases between them.